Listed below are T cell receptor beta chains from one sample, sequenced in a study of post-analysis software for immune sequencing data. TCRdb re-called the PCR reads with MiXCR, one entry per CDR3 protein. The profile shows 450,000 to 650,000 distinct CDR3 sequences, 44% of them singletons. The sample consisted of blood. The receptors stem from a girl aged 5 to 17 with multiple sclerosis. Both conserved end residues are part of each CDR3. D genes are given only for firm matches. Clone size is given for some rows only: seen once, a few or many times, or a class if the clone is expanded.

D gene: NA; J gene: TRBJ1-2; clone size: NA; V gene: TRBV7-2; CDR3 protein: CASSVVSSRDPYGYTF; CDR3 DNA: TGTGCCAGCAGCGTAGTCTCTTCGAGGGATCCCTATGGCTACACCTTC
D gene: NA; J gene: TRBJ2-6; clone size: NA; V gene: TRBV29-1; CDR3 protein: CSVQKTGNSGTNVLTF; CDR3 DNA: TGCAGCGTCCAAAAGACAGGAAACTCTGGGACCAACGTCCTGACTTTC
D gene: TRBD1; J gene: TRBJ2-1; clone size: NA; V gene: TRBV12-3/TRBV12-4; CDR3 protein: CATVGGQGAYYEQFF; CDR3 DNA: TGTGCAACGGTGGGGGGACAGGGGGCCTACTATGAGCAGTTCTTC
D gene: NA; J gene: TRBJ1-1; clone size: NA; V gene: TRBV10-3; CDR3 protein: CAISESRGTEAFF; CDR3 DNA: TGTGCCATCAGTGAGTCGCGGGGTACTGAAGCTTTCTTT
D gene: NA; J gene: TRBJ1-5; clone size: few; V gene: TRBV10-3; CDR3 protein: CAISEAGNNQPQHF; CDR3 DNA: TGTGCCATCAGTGAAGCCGGGAACAATCAGCCCCAGCATTTT
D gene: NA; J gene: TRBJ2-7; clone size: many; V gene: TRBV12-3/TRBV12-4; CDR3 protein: CASSQQVTYEQYF; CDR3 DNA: TGTGCCAGCAGCCAACAGGTCACCTACGAGCAGTACTTC
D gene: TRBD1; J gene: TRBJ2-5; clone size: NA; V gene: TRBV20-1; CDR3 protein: CSAVQGLQETQYF; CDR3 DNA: TGCAGTGCGGTACAGGGGCTCCAAGAGACCCAGTACTTC
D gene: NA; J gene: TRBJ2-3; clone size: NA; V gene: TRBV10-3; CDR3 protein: CAISESLEGTQYF; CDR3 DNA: TGTGCCATCAGTGAGTCATTGGAGGGCACGCAGTATTTT
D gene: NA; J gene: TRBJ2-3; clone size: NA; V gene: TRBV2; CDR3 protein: CAVRRVVTDTQYF; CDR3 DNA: TGTGCCGTTCGACGGGTGGTCACAGATACGCAGTATTTT
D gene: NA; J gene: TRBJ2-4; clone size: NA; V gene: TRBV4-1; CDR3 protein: CASSHPTGGKNIQYF; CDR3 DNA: TGCGCCAGCAGCCACCCGACAGGAGGCAAAAACATTCAGTACTTC
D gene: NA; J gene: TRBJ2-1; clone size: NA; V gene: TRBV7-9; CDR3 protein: CASSRLWSAKLNNEQFF; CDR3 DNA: TGTGCCAGCAGCCGGCTCTGGTCGGCTAAATTAAACAATGAGCAGTTCTTC
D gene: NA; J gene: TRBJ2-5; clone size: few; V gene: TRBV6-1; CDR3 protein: CASRLETQYF; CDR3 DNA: TGTGCCAGCAGACTAGAGACCCAGTACTTC
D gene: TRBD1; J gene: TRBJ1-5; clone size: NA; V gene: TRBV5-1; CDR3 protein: CASNTTGGAGNQPQHF; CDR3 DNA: TGCGCCAGCAATACCACAGGGGGCGCGGGCAATCAGCCCCAGCATTTT
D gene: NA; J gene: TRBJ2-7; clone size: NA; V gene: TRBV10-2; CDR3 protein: CASSEFLRNYEQYF; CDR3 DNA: TGCGCCAGCAGTGAGTTTCTCAGAAACTACGAGCAGTACTTC
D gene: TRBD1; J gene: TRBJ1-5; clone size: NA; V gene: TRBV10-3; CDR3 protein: CAIRPGQLRQNSNQPQHF; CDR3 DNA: TGTGCCATCAGACCGGGACAGCTAAGACAGAATAGCAATCAGCCCCAGCATTTT
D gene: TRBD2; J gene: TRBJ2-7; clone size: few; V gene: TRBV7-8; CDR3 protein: CASSPSGGRVGEQYF; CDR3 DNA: TGTGCCAGCAGCCCCAGTGGCGGGAGGGTAGGAGAGCAGTACTTC
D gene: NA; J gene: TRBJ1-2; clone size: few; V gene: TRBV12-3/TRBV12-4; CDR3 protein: CASTQVSGIYGYTF; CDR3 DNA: TGTGCCAGCACCCAGGTCAGCGGAATCTATGGCTACACCTTC
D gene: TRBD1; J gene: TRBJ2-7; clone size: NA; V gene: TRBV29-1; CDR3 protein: CSVGQGPNEQYF; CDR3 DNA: TGCAGCGTGGGACAGGGGCCCAACGAGCAGTACTTC
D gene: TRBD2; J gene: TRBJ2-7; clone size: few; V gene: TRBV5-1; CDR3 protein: CASSLELASYEQYF; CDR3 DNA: TGCGCCAGCAGCTTGGAACTAGCGTCCTACGAGCAGTACTTC
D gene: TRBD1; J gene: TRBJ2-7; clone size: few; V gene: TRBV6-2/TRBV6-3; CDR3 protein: CASSTHGQGDEQYF; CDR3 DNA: TGTGCCAGCAGTACTCACGGACAGGGGGACGAGCAGTACTTC
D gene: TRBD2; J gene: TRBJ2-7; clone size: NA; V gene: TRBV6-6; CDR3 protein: CASSLLAGVDEQYF; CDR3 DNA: TGTGCCAGCAGCCTCCTAGCGGGGGTGGACGAGCAGTACTTC
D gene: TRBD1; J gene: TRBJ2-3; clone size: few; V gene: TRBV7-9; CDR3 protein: CASSPRGTGSTDTQYF; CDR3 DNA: TGTGCCAGCAGCCCAAGGGGGACAGGGAGCACAGATACGCAGTATTTT
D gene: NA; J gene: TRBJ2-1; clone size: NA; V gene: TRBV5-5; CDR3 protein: CASSLFAPPSREYNEQFF; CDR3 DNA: TGTGCCAGCAGCTTGTTTGCCCCTCCGTCCCGAGAATACAATGAGCAGTTCTTC
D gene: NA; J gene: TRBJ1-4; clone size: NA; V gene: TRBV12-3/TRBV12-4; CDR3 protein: CASSLGGKGEKLFF; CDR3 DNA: TGTGCCAGCAGTTTGGGTGGGAAAGGTGAAAAACTGTTTTTT
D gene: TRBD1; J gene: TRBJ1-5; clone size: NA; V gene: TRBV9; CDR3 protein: CASSVLGTGTCASNQPQHF; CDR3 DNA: TGTGCCAGCAGCGTATTGGGGACAGGGACGTGTGCAAGCAATCAGCCCCAGCATTTT
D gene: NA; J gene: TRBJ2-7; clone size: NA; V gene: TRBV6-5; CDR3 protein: CANSYSGESYEQYF; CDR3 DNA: TGTGCCAACAGTTACTCTGGTGAGAGCTACGAGCAGTACTTC
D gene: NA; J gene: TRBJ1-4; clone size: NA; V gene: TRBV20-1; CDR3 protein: CSARDPNEKLFF; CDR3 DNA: TGCAGTGCTAGAGATCCAAATGAAAAACTGTTTTTT
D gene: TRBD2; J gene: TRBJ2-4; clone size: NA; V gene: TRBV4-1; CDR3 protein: CASSPGLAGVGIQYF; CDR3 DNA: TGCGCCAGCAGCCCCGGACTAGCGGGAGTAGGGATTCAGTACTTC
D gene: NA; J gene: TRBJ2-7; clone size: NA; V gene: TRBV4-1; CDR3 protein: CASSQVGAGASYEQYF; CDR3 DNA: TGCGCCAGCAGCCAAGTGGGGGCTGGTGCCTCCTACGAGCAGTACTTC
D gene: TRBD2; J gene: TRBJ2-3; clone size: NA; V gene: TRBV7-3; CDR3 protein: CASSPNRAGAGTDTQYF; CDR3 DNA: TGTGCCAGCAGCCCGAACAGAGCGGGAGCGGGCACAGATACGCAGTATTTT
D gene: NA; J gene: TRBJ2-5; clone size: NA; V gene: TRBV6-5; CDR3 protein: CASSWTVAETQYF; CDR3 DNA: TGTGCCAGCAGCTGGACGGTCGCAGAGACCCAGTACTTC
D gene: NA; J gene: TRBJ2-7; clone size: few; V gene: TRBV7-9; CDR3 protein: CASSSNPDYEQYF; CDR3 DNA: TGTGCCAGCAGCTCAAATCCAGACTACGAGCAGTACTTC
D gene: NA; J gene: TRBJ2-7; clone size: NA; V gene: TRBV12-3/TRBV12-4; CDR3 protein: CASSTPLWGVSYEQYF; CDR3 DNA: TGTGCCAGCAGTACACCTCTCTGGGGGGTATCCTACGAGCAGTACTTC
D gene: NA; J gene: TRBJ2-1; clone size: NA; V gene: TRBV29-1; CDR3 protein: CSVEIQDAYNGQFF; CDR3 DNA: TGCAGCGTTGAAATACAGGACGCCTACAATGGGCAGTTCTTC
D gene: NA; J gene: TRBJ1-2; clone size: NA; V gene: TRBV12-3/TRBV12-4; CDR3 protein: CASSWGGSNSGYTF; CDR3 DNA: TGTGCCAGCAGCTGGGGTGGGTCGAACTCTGGCTACACCTTC
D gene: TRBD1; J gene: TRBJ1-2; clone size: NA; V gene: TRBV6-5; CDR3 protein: CASKATGTGGGYTF; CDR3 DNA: TGTGCCAGCAAAGCTACCGGGACAGGGGGTGGCTACACCTTC